These 27 T cell receptor beta chains share one sample of origin, sequenced in a study of radiotherapy plus CTLA-4 blockade in lung cancer. Measured with immunoSEQ multiplex PCR; TCRdb has only the in-frame clones, and not every one. The sample contains tens of thousands of clones, around 79% of which appear only once. The input for sequencing was peripheral blood, taken from a patient treated with radiotherapy plus ipilimumab. These receptor sequences come from a human donor with non-small cell lung cancer who had a complete response to radiotherapy plus ipilimumab.

The rearrangement links TRBV9 to TRBJ2-6; 11 positions agree with TRBD2. The germline gives CDR1 SGDLS, CDR2 YYNGEE. The V segment lost 0 bases and the J segment 1 base; nucleotides outside the gene matches: 15. This CDR3 contains 22 residues. CDR3 DNA: TGTGCCAGCAGCGTAGCTACCCCCGGGACCACTAGCGGGAGTTCTGGGGCCAACGTCCTGACTTTC. Residues: CASSVATPGTTSGSSGANVLTF.

As concerns this clone: One junction end does not reproduce the germline sequence, and a read error may be involved. This sequence joins TRBV6-5 and TRBJ1-1, with D unclear. Per germline, CDR1 MNHEY and CDR2 SVGAGI. CDR3 size: 15 residues. The CDR3 nucleotides read TGTGCCAGCAGTTACGTCGGGTTACGGAACGCTGAAGCTTTCTTT. This translates into CASSYVGLRNAEAFF.

The chain has TRBV5-6 and TRBJ2-2, with 8 bases fitting TRBD1. With V trimmed by 2 bases and J by 5 bases, 8 bases remained unmatched. This CDR3 is built from 16 residues. Germline V gene lookup returns CDR1 SGHDT and CDR2 YYEEEE. The DNA of the CDR3 is TGTGCCAGCAGCTTCCAGGACAGGGTAAAGACCGGGGAGCTGTTTTTT. As protein: CASSFQDRVKTGELFF. Drawing the rest from reference TRBV5-6 and TRBJ2-2, the complete variable domain is DAGVTQSPTHLIKTRGQQVTLRCSPKSGHDTVSWYQQALGQGPQFIFQYYEEEERQRGNFPDRFSGHQFPNYSSELNVNALLLGDSALYLCASSFQDRVKTGELFFGEGSRLTVL.

The rearrangement links TRBV27 to TRBJ2-1, with 11 bases matching TRBD2. Trimming at V came to 0 bases and at J to 13 bases, leaving 5 bases not matched to a gene. Germline-derived CDR1 and CDR2 are MNHEY and SMNVEV (reference sequence). This CDR3 comprises 14 residues. CDR3 bases: TGTGCCAGCAGTTTATCTAGCGGGAGGGCCCCACAGTTCTTC. This translates into CASSLSSGRAPQFF.

As DNA, the CDR3 is TGTGCCAGTAGTGTCGACTTAGGGAGGATCGGCTACACCTTC. The encoded protein is CASSVDLGRIGYTF. The chain recombines TRBV19 with TRBJ1-2; D not certain. V gave up 5 bases and J gave up 8 bases, with 18 bases separating them. CDR1 and CDR2 from the germline V gene are LNHDA and SQIVND (reference sequence). The CDR3 is 14 amino acids.

J is TRBJ1-1 and V is TRBV6-5; unclear D gene. Trimming pared 0 bases from V and 4 bases from J, leaving 15 bases between. This CDR3 has 16 amino acids. Germline CDR1 is MNHEY and CDR2 is SVGAGI. In DNA form, the CDR3 reads TGTGCCAGCAGTTACTCGATCGGGCGGGTAGGCACTGAAGCTTTCTTT. This translates into CASSYSIGRVGTEAFF.

The V gene is TRBV6-5, the J gene TRBJ1-2, with 10 bases aligning to TRBD1. The germline gives CDR1 MNHEY, CDR2 SVGAGI. The V segment lost 5 bases and the J segment 7 bases; nucleotides outside the gene matches: 4. The CDR3 runs to 13 residues. CDR3 loop: CASSAGTGVGYTF. As DNA, the CDR3 is TGTGCCAGCAGTGCCGGGACAGGGGTTGGCTACACCTTC.

The chain employs TRBV7-2 and TRBJ1-1, with D possibly TRBD1 on 5 matching bases. The CDR3 loop spans 14 amino acids. Between the trimmed V and J ends, which lost 3 bases and 5 bases, there was a span of 13 bases. Germline CDR1 reads SGHTA; CDR2 reads FQGNSA. CDR3 amino acids: CASSLFQGNTEAFF. In nucleotides, the CDR3 is TGTGCCAGCAGCTTGTTCCAGGGAAATACTGAAGCTTTCTTT.

V and J are TRBV5-1 and TRBJ1-3, with 7 nucleotides matching TRBD1. CDR1 is SGHRS and CDR2 is YFSETQ in the germline V gene. The CDR3 extends over 17 amino acids. With V trimmed by 0 bases and J by 0 bases, 6 bases remained unmatched. CDR3 DNA sequence: TGCGCCAGCAGCTTGGGTGGCAGGGGGACCTCTGGAAACACCATATATTTT. As protein: CASSLGGRGTSGNTIYF.

This clone was picked up one time. In DNA form, the CDR3 reads TGTGCCAGCAGTGATCCTGGGGCCAACCCGATTTATTCACCCCTCCACTTT. Amino acids: CASSDPGANPIYSPLHF. The J gene is TRBJ1-6, the V gene TRBV6-1, with D possibly matching TRBD1 (5 bases). This CDR3 comprises 17 residues. Trimming stripped 3 bases from V and 8 bases from J, with 20 bases between. CDR1 and CDR2 (germline): MNHNS, SASEGT.

The rearrangement links TRBV6-5 to TRBJ1-2; D unresolved. Germline lookup yields CDR1 MNHEY and CDR2 SVGAGI. CDR3 length: 14 amino acids. Between the trimmed V and J ends, which lost 6 bases and 0 bases, there was a span of 11 bases. CDR3 amino acids: CASSPDKANYGYTF. For the CDR3, the DNA is TGTGCCAGCAGCCCCGACAAAGCTAACTATGGCTACACCTTC.

The chain employs TRBV19 and TRBJ2-7; D is possibly TRBD1 (5 bases). Germline V gene data show CDR1 as LNHDA and CDR2 as SQIVND (reference sequence). V was shortened by 5 bases and J by 0 bases, with 14 bases between the two germline ends. This CDR3 region has 15 residues. The CDR3 nucleotides are TGTGCCAGTAGTCTGACAGCCCAATCCTCCTACGAGCAGTACTTC. Translating it yields CASSLTAQSSYEQYF. The full variable domain, completed using reference TRBV19 and TRBJ2-7, is DGGITQSPKYLFRKEGQNVTLSCEQNLNHDAMYWYRQDPGQGLRLIYYSQIVNDFQKGDIAEGYSVSREKKESFPLTVTSAQKNPTAFYLCASSLTAQSSYEQYFGPGTRLTVT.

A single count supports this clone. Other nucleotide sequences in the sample specify the same CDR3. The chain links TRBV30 to TRBJ1-2; 10 bases fit TRBD1. Germline CDR1 and CDR2: GTSNPN and SVGIG (reference sequence). With V trimmed by 3 bases and J by 4 bases, 5 bases remained unmatched. The CDR3 sequence is 14 residues long. In DNA form, the CDR3 reads TGTGCCTGGAGCGGGACAGGGGTCGGCTATGGCTACACCTTC. Protein: CAWSGTGVGYGYTF. The variable domain in full, with the rest retrieved from reference TRBV30 and TRBJ1-2, is SQTIHQWPATLVQPVGSPLSLECTVEGTSNPNLYWYRQAAGRGLQLLFYSVGIGQISSEVPQNLSASRPQDRQFILSSKKLLLSDSGFYLCAWSGTGVGYGYTFGSGTRLTVV.

This clone was counted a few times. The V gene is TRBV11-2, the J gene TRBJ1-6; 11 bases agree with TRBD1. The CDR3 length is 14 residues. The junction had 3 bases not matched to a gene; V was cut back by 7 bases and J by 7 bases. The V gene's germline CDR1 is SGHAT and CDR2 FQNNGV. CDR3 sequence: CASKGDRGNSPLHF. CDR3 sequence (DNA): TGTGCCAGCAAAGGGGACAGGGGGAATTCACCCCTCCACTTT.

This clone appeared a few times. V usage is TRBV19 and J usage is TRBJ1-2; 10 bases are a match to TRBD1. Germline loops: CDR1 LNHDA, CDR2 SQIVND (reference sequence). The CDR3 has 16 amino acids. V was clipped by 5 bases and J by 0 bases; unmatched bases: 6. CDR3 bases: TGTGCCAGTAGTTGGGGACAGGGGTCCCCTAACTATGGCTACACCTTC. The encoded protein is CASSWGQGSPNYGYTF.

This rearrangement joins TRBV4-3 to TRBJ2-1, with 11 bases aligning to TRBD2. V gave up 1 base and J gave up 7 bases; unmatched junction bases: 6. The CDR3 is made up of 16 amino acids. The germline gives CDR1 LGHNA, CDR2 YSLEER. The CDR3 spells CASSQVLAGGSNEQFF. In DNA form, the CDR3 reads TGCGCCAGCAGCCAAGTTCTAGCGGGAGGATCGAATGAGCAGTTCTTC.

V usage is TRBV7-6 and J usage is TRBJ2-5, with D uncertain. V was clipped by 1 base and J by 1 base, with 7 bases between them. This CDR3 has 14 residues. Germline CDR1 and CDR2: SGHVS and FNYEAQ. Here the CDR3 DNA reads TGTGCCAGCAGCTTAGAGACATTCCAAGAGACCCAGTACTTC. Amino acids: CASSLETFQETQYF.

Written as DNA, the CDR3 is TGTGCCACCAGCAGAGGGGCCAGTAGCAATCAGCCCCAGCATTTT. It specifies CATSRGASSNQPQHF. The rearrangement links TRBV15 to TRBJ1-5; D gene unclear. Germline V gene data show CDR1 as LNHNV and CDR2 as YYDKDF (reference sequence). The CDR3 has 15 residues. Trimming removed 1 base at V and 0 bases at J, with 7 bases between.

This chain connects TRBV2 to TRBJ2-3, with TRBD1 matching over 7 bases. The CDR3 consists of 16 residues. V shed 5 bases, J shed 0 bases, and the junction held 8 bases outside the gene matches. The germline V gene has CDR1 SNHLY and CDR2 FYNNEI. For the CDR3, the DNA is TGTGCCAGCAGTCATACACAGGGGACGAGCACAGATACGCAGTATTTT. This encodes CASSHTQGTSTDTQYF.

This chain connects TRBV7-2 to TRBJ2-7; TRBD1 matches 11 bases. With 1 base clipped from V and 3 bases from J, the junction kept 2 bases outside the gene matches. This CDR3 contains 15 residues. Germline V CDR1 and CDR2: SGHTA, FQGNSA. CDR3 in DNA: TGTGCCAGCAGCTTAGGGGGGACAGGGGGCTACGAGCAGTACTTC. Amino acids: CASSLGGTGGYEQYF.

This sequence joins TRBV18 and TRBJ2-7, with 7 bases fitting TRBD1. Per germline, CDR1 KGHSH and CDR2 LQKENI. CDR3 length: 14 residues. Losses at the gene ends were 2 bases for V and 3 bases for J; bases not matched to a gene: 4. The CDR3 DNA reads as TGTGCCAGCTCACCAAACCGGGACAGCTACGAGCAGTACTTC. As protein: CASSPNRDSYEQYF.

The chain joins TRBV19 to TRBJ1-6; D is possibly TRBD1 (6 bases). The CDR3 contains 17 residues. Germline loops: CDR1 LNHDA, CDR2 SQIVND (reference sequence). V lost 6 bases, J lost 13 bases, and 28 bases lay in between. In DNA form, the CDR3 reads TGTGCCAGTAGGAGAACAGGGTTCGAAAGCCTCGTTACTCCCCTCCACTTT. Translated: CASRRTGFESLVTPLHF.

The chain is built from TRBV10-2 and TRBJ2-7, with D possibly matching TRBD2 (6 bases). From germline, CDR1 is WSHSY and CDR2 SAAADI. V shed 6 bases and J shed 3 bases, with 12 bases lying between them. The CDR3 runs to 13 residues. CDR3 residues: CASSHQEGYEQYV. CDR3 nucleotides: TGCGCCAGCAGCCACCAGGAGGGCTACGAGCAGTACGTC.

Of note for this clone: Compared with germline, one end of the junction differs, possibly owing to a read error. The chain combines TRBV30 with TRBJ1-4; no clear D. Germline loops: CDR1 GTSNPN, CDR2 SVGIG (reference sequence). The CDR3 runs to 16 residues. In DNA form, the CDR3 reads TGTACCTGGAGTGTTGGCCACCATCACCAAAATGAAAAACTGTTTTTT. Translation gives CTWSVGHHHQNEKLFF.

The DNA of the CDR3 is TGCGCCAGCAGCTTTAGGGGACTAGCGGAAGAGACCCAGTACTTC. Its translation: CASSFRGLAEETQYF. V usage is TRBV5-1 and J usage is TRBJ2-5; 11 bases line up with TRBD2. CDR1 and CDR2 from the germline V gene are SGHRS and YFSETQ. This CDR3 has 15 amino acids. J was trimmed by 3 bases and V by 2 bases; bases with no gene match: 3. The variable domain in full, completed from reference TRBV5-1 and TRBJ2-5, reads KAGVTQTPRYLIKTRGQQVTLSCSPISGHRSVSWYQQTPGQGLQFLFEYFSETQRNKGNFPGRFSGRQFSNSRSEMNVSTLELGDSALYLCASSFRGLAEETQYFGPGTRLLVL.

V and J are TRBV5-1 and TRBJ2-2; weak D call: TRBD2 (5 bases). CDR1 and CDR2 from the germline V gene are SGHRS and YFSETQ. The CDR3 has 12 residues. Trimming took 7 bases from V and 1 from J, leaving 5 bases between them. The CDR3 protein is CASRGNTGELFF. The CDR3 region has the DNA TGCGCCAGCCGGGGGAACACCGGGGAGCTGTTTTTT. Using reference TRBV5-1 and TRBJ2-2 for the parts outside the CDR3, the full variable domain is KAGVTQTPRYLIKTRGQQVTLSCSPISGHRSVSWYQQTPGQGLQFLFEYFSETQRNKGNFPGRFSGRQFSNSRSEMNVSTLELGDSALYLCASRGNTGELFFGEGSRLTVL.

V usage is TRBV25-1 and J usage is TRBJ2-2; no firm D call. CDR3 size: 13 residues. Trimming stripped 1 base from V and 7 bases from J, with 7 bases between. The germline CDR1 and CDR2 sequences are MGHDK and SYGVNS. The CDR3 loop reads CASSEFLSGELFF. The CDR3 bases are TGTGCCAGCAGTGAATTCCTAAGCGGGGAGCTGTTTTTT.